This T cell receptor (beta chain) is drawn from a study of monozygotic twins with inflammatory bowel disease. The RNA usage for each TCR library was roughly 4,000 ng of total RNA. TCRdb re-called the 5' RACE reads and catalogs CDR3 proteins one per entry, DNA excluded. This table lists about 110,000 distinct CDR3 sequences. In regard to this clonotype: Its antigen is not identified.

Per germline, CDR1 SGHRS and CDR2 YFSETQ. The CDR3 consists of 12 residues. Study results and limitations: Differing immunosuppressive treatments may have added variability to patient repertoires. Between concordant and discordant twins, repertoire similarity failed to differ, a result that limited power may explain.

The sequenced material came from blood. This rearrangement joins TRBV5-1 to TRBJ1-1. This receptor was identified in a human donor with ulcerative colitis or Crohn's disease, or a healthy co-twin of an affected twin (not recorded which). CDR3 amino acids: CASSNPNTEAFF.